The entry below describes one T cell receptor beta chain. Clones were sequenced by immunoSEQ multiplex PCR, and TCRdb holds only the in-frame ones, with some missing. The sample lists approximately 260,000 clones; under 90% were seen once. V was trimmed by 0 bases and J by 0 bases, leaving 12 bases between them. This CDR3 spans 16 amino acids. The germline CDR1 and CDR2 sequences are SGHDT and YYEEEE. These data belong to a study of blood T cell repertoires in COVID-19. About the research overall: Acute and convalescent COVID-19 specimens originated in the United States, Italy and Spain. From T cells, B-cell-depleted T cells, or PBMCs came the material, which was cDNA or gDNA.

What was sequenced was peripheral blood. The chain uses TRBV5-6 and TRBJ1-1, with D tentatively TRBD1 (5 bases). This sequence originates from a man aged 50-60 years with acute or convalescent COVID-19. In nucleotides, the CDR3 is TGTGCCAGCAGCTTGGCGGCTCAGGGAATGAACACTGAAGCTTTCTTT. Translation: CASSLAAQGMNTEAFF.